This T cell receptor (beta chain) is from a study of T cell responses to AZD1222 COVID-19 vaccine. General study results and limits: Most donors were white British and more were female, and clonal diversity was possibly underestimated. Elevations in Spike-specific TCR breadth and depth followed administration of two AZD1222 doses. Mapped onto spike, vaccine-associated CD4 TCRs spanned it and were dominant at 160-218 and 743-854.

Germline V gene data show CDR1 as LNHDA and CDR2 as SQIVND (reference sequence). V was trimmed by 5 bases and J by 6 bases, leaving 22 bases between them. The CDR3 has 16 amino acids. The repertoire was sequenced with immunoSEQ multiplex PCR; TCRdb's copy has only in-frame clones and lacks some. The sample includes approximately 160,000 clones, around 92% seen only once; the top ten take 1.1%. This clone has a single count. Its antigen is not known. V usage is TRBV19 and J usage is TRBJ1-1; perhaps TRBD1 as D (5 bases). The source material was peripheral blood, sampled 28 days after the second AZD1222 dose. This clonotype originated in an adult who received the AZD1222 COVID-19 vaccine. The DNA for the CDR3 is TGTGCCAGTAGTTGGGCACCCGGGGCCGCACTCGCTGAAGCTTTCTTT. This sequence encodes CASSWAPGAALAEAFF.